This T cell receptor (beta chain) was sequenced in a study of OX40 agonist ivuxolimab in advanced cancers. Background on the study: Patients treated during dose escalation were battling hepatocellular carcinoma, melanoma, renal cell or head and neck cancer. Cohort: roughly 79% men, mean age 60, aged roughly 23 to 79. Three patients responded partially, comprising one with hepatocellular carcinoma and two with cutaneous melanoma.

Sequencing used immunoSEQ multiplex PCR; TCRdb keeps in-frame clones, though not all of them. The data contain about 19,000 clones, around nine tenths of them singletons. General study results and limits: Average numbers of expanded clones were greater in CD8+ T cells than in CD4+.

On this clone itself: What it binds is unknown.

The CDR3 sequence is 14 residues long. The V end was cut by 3 bases, the J end by 4 bases, with 12 bases between. Germline loops: CDR1 LNHDA, CDR2 SQIVND (reference sequence). The source material was CD4+ or CD8+ T cells sorted from blood, sampled in a trial of the OX40 agonist ivuxolimab. This sequence originates from an adult with an advanced solid tumor such as melanoma, head and neck, liver or kidney cancer. The J gene is TRBJ1-2, the V gene TRBV19; no definite D call. The CDR3 loop reads CASSISTFLYGYTF. In DNA form, the CDR3 reads TGTGCCAGTAGTATCTCCACATTCCTCTATGGCTACACCTTC.